This passage covers 24 T cell receptor beta chains from one sample sequenced in a study of blood T cell repertoires in COVID-19. The protocol was immunoSEQ multiplex PCR, while the TCRdb copy is restricted to in-frame clones and leaves out a portion. Of fewer than 400,000 clones listed, 85% to 90% were seen once; the top ten hold approximately 10%. The sequenced sample was PBMCs or T cells enriched from blood (not recorded which). Source of these receptors: a woman aged 45-65 years who had recovered from COVID-19.

This rearrangement joins TRBV19 to TRBJ2-7, with TRBD1 matching over 8 bases. J gave up 1 base and V 1 base, and 9 bases lay outside the gene matches. This CDR3 region has 17 residues. The germline V gene has CDR1 LNHDA and CDR2 SQIVND (reference sequence). CDR3 region: CASSIGWSDRGSYEQYF. As DNA, the CDR3 is TGTGCCAGTAGTATAGGGTGGTCCGACAGGGGTTCCTACGAGCAGTACTTC.

This chain uses TRBV2 with TRBJ2-5; 11 bases map to TRBD1. Looked up from germline, CDR1 is SNHLY and CDR2 is FYNNEI. V gave up 5 bases and J gave up 4 bases; unmatched junction bases: 9. The CDR3 contains 16 residues. The CDR3 sequence is CASSTGTGGYGETQYF. As DNA, the CDR3 is TGTGCCAGCAGTACCGGGACAGGGGGTTATGGAGAGACCCAGTACTTC.

This clone was counted a few times. V and J are TRBV4-1 and TRBJ1-2; 9 positions match TRBD1. This CDR3 spans 14 amino acids. J was trimmed by 7 bases and V by 4 bases; bases with no gene match: 7. The germline CDR1 and CDR2 sequences are MGHRA and YSYEKL. The CDR3 region has the DNA TGCGCCAGCAGCCTCGGGACAGGGCCCGGTGGCTACACCTTC. It codes for CASSLGTGPGGYTF.

This chain uses TRBV5-4 with TRBJ1-6, with unresolved D. The length of the CDR3 is 13 residues. In germline, CDR1 is SGHNT, CDR2 YYREEE (reference sequence). Trimming pared 4 bases from V and 10 bases from J, leaving 12 bases between. CDR3 region: CASSERFESPLHF. For the CDR3, the DNA is TGTGCCAGCAGCGAGCGGTTCGAATCACCCCTCCACTTT.

The chain joins TRBV7-9 to TRBJ1-5; 9 bases agree with TRBD1. The trim removed 3 bases at V and 7 bases at J, leaving 4 bases unmatched. Germline V gene lookup returns CDR1 SEHNR and CDR2 FQNEAQ (reference sequence). This CDR3 contains 14 residues. In nucleotides, the CDR3 is TGTGCCAGCAGCTTGGACAGGGGCGGACAGCCCCAGCATTTT. This translates into CASSLDRGGQPQHF.

V and J are TRBV24-1 and TRBJ2-3; tentatively, D is TRBD1 (5 bases). The CDR3 extends over 13 amino acids. Germline V gene data show CDR1 as KGHDR and CDR2 as SFDVKD. Between the trimmed V and J ends, which lost 9 bases and 1 base, there was a span of 10 bases. CDR3 in amino acids: CATDPRGTDTQYF. In DNA form, the CDR3 reads TGTGCCACCGACCCCAGGGGCACAGATACGCAGTATTTT.

The gene calls are TRBV7-9 and TRBJ1-2, with 7 bases matching TRBD1. CDR1 and CDR2 from the germline V gene are SEHNR and FQNEAQ (reference sequence). The V gene end was trimmed by 5 bases and the J gene end by 6 bases; junction bases not matched to a gene: 6. The CDR3 totals 13 residues. CDR3 sequence (DNA): TGTGCCAGCAGCCCGTCAGGGGGAGATGGCTACACCTTC. It encodes CASSPSGGDGYTF. The full variable domain, completed using reference TRBV7-9 and TRBJ1-2, is DTGVSQNPRHKITKRGQNVTFRCDPISEHNRLYWYRQTLGQGPEFLTYFQNEAQLEKSRLLSDRFSAERPKGSFSTLEIQRTEQGDSAMYLCASSPSGGDGYTFGSGTRLTVV.

In its sample, this clone was seen once. V usage is TRBV19 and J usage is TRBJ1-1; maybe TRBD1 (5 bases). This CDR3 has 14 amino acids. Trimming cost V 4 bases and J 2 bases, with 11 bases left between them. The V gene's germline CDR1 is LNHDA and CDR2 SQIVND (reference sequence). CDR3 bases: TGTGCCAGTAGTAGGGGGGAGTTCAACACTGAAGCTTTCTTT. Amino acids: CASSRGEFNTEAFF. The full variable domain, completed using reference TRBV19 and TRBJ1-1, is DGGITQSPKYLFRKEGQNVTLSCEQNLNHDAMYWYRQDPGQGLRLIYYSQIVNDFQKGDIAEGYSVSREKKESFPLTVTSAQKNPTAFYLCASSRGEFNTEAFFGQGTRLTVV.

This chain uses TRBV11-3 with TRBJ2-3; unclear D gene. This CDR3 comprises 14 residues. Germline-derived CDR1 and CDR2 are SGHNT and YENEEA. Trimming left V 4 bases short and J 0 bases short, with 8 bases between. CDR3 sequence (DNA): TGTGCCAGCAGCTCGACATCTAGCACAGATACGCAGTATTTT. It yields the protein CASSSTSSTDTQYF.

The rearrangement joins TRBV11-3 to TRBJ2-1, with 7 nucleotides matching TRBD1. Trimming at V came to 5 bases and at J to 8 bases, leaving 15 bases not matched to a gene. The CDR3 covers 16 residues. Germline V gene data show CDR1 as SGHNT and CDR2 as YENEEA. This CDR3 is CASSPGVGGAVDEQFF. In DNA form, the CDR3 reads TGTGCCAGCAGCCCCGGGGTAGGGGGCGCCGTTGATGAGCAGTTCTTC.

The gene calls are TRBV12-3 or TRBV12-4 and TRBJ1-1; TRBD1 is a possible D gene (5 bases). Trimming cost V 6 bases and J 11 bases, with 16 bases left between them. CDR3 length: 12 residues. CDR3 protein: CASSKAGTVAFF. For the CDR3, the DNA is TGTGCCAGCAGCAAGGCAGGGACTGTGGCTTTCTTT.

The V call is TRBV7-9, the J call TRBJ1-2; no firm D call. Trimming removed 1 base at V and 10 bases at J, with 10 bases between. CDR1 is SEHNR, CDR2 FQNEAQ, per germline (reference sequence). The CDR3 length is 12 residues. The CDR3 region has the DNA TGTGCCAGCAGCTTAGACGGTCCGCACTACACCTTC. This gives the protein CASSLDGPHYTF. The variable domain in full, completed from reference TRBV7-9 and TRBJ1-2, reads DTGVSQNPRHKITKRGQNVTFRCDPISEHNRLYWYRQTLGQGPEFLTYFQNEAQLEKSRLLSDRFSAERPKGSFSTLEIQRTEQGDSAMYLCASSLDGPHYTFGSGTRLTVV.

This chain links TRBV27 with TRBJ2-7; 13 nucleotides align to TRBD2. Looked up from germline, CDR1 is MNHEY and CDR2 is SMNVEV (reference sequence). With 5 bases clipped from V and 1 base from J, the junction kept 17 bases outside the gene matches. The CDR3 contains 20 residues. The CDR3 spells CASSPRTSGGAASVSYEQYF. CDR3 coding DNA: TGTGCCAGCAGTCCACGGACTAGCGGGGGAGCCGCTTCCGTTTCCTACGAGCAGTACTTC.

Only one count was recorded for this clone. The chain combines TRBV4-1 with TRBJ2-5; D gene unclear. Trimming pared 0 bases from V and 5 bases from J, leaving 10 bases between. The CDR3 covers 14 residues. Germline-derived CDR1 and CDR2 are MGHRA and YSYEKL. CDR3 amino acids: CASSQEHRSETQYF. DNA for the CDR3: TGCGCCAGCAGCCAAGAGCACAGATCGGAGACCCAGTACTTC.

This rearrangement joins TRBV6-5 to TRBJ2-2; the match to TRBD1 covers 8 bases. The V gene's germline CDR1 is MNHEY and CDR2 SVGAGI. The CDR3 consists of 15 residues. Trimming cost V 6 bases and J 8 bases; bases outside gene matches: 11. CDR3 nucleotides: TGTGCCAGCAGCCCCGGGGACAGGTTGAGGGGGGAGCTGTTTTTT. Translated: CASSPGDRLRGELFF.

V usage is TRBV9 and J usage is TRBJ1-1, with unresolved D. Trimming cost V 4 bases and J 1 base, with 11 bases left between them. Germline values: CDR1 SGDLS, CDR2 YYNGEE. The CDR3 extends over 14 amino acids. The CDR3 DNA sequence: TGTGCCAGCAGCACCGACTTCGAGAACACTGAAGCTTTCTTT. Translating it yields CASSTDFENTEAFF.

The CDR3 reads CASIRNTEAFF. The CDR3, as DNA: TGTGCCAGCATTCGGAACACTGAAGCTTTCTTT. This rearrangement joins TRBV5-6 to TRBJ1-1, with no clear D. The V gene's germline CDR1 is SGHDT and CDR2 YYEEEE. This CDR3 is built from 11 residues. The V gene lost 6 bases and the J gene lost 1 base, with 4 bases spanning the gap. The complete variable domain, with remaining parts taken from reference TRBV5-6 and TRBJ1-1, reads DAGVTQSPTHLIKTRGQQVTLRCSPKSGHDTVSWYQQALGQGPQFIFQYYEEEERQRGNFPDRFSGHQFPNYSSELNVNALLLGDSALYLCASIRNTEAFFGQGTRLTVV.

This clone was seen a single time. The gene calls are TRBV29-1 and TRBJ1-1; TRBD1 is a possible D gene (6 bases). Germline V gene data show CDR1 as SQVTM and CDR2 as ANQGSEA. The CDR3 covers 13 residues. Trimming took off 8 bases at V and 0 bases at J, with 13 bases between the two ends. This CDR3 is CSTHRELNTEAFF. The CDR3 DNA is TGCAGCACTCACAGGGAGCTGAACACTGAAGCTTTCTTT.

The rearrangement joins TRBV2 to TRBJ2-7; 8 bases match TRBD1. The CDR3 extends over 13 amino acids. With 8 bases clipped from V and 6 bases from J, the junction kept 9 bases outside the gene matches. The germline gives CDR1 SNHLY, CDR2 FYNNEI. The DNA of the CDR3 is TGTGCCAGCCGCGGGACAGGCCATACCGAGCAGTACTTC. This codes for CASRGTGHTEQYF.

The gene calls are TRBV4-3 and TRBJ1-1; D gene unclear. CDR3 size: 13 residues. The germline V and J ends were trimmed by 4 bases and 8 bases, with 14 bases remaining between them. In germline, CDR1 is LGHNA, CDR2 YSLEER. In nucleotides, the CDR3 is TGCGCCAGCAGCCCCGAAAGATACTGGGAAGCTTTCTTT. This encodes CASSPERYWEAFF.

The chain carries TRBV6-5 and TRBJ1-2, with TRBD1 matching over 9 bases. Germline V gene sequence: CDR1 MNHEY, CDR2 SVGAGI. The CDR3 sequence is 13 residues long. V trimming: 6 bases; J trimming: 6 bases; junction bases outside the gene matches: 5. The CDR3 DNA sequence: TGTGCCAGCAGGCTAGGGACAGGGAATGGCTACACCTTC. Protein: CASRLGTGNGYTF.

This clone has only a few counts. The chain employs TRBV9 and TRBJ2-1; no firm D call. Germline V gene sequence: CDR1 SGDLS, CDR2 YYNGEE. V lost 1 base and J lost 9, with 14 bases in between. The CDR3 totals 14 residues. For the CDR3, the DNA is TGTGCCAGCAGCGTAATCGATCGTAGGAGTGAGCAGTTCTTC. This translates into CASSVIDRRSEQFF. The full variable domain, in which reference TRBV9 and TRBJ2-1 provide the parts outside the CDR3, is DSGVTQTPKHLITATGQRVTLRCSPRSGDLSVYWYQQSLDQGLQFLIQYYNGEERAKGNILERFSAQQFPDLHSELNLSSLELGDSALYFCASSVIDRRSEQFFGPGTRLTVL.

This clone was detected only once. V is TRBV6-5 and J is TRBJ1-1; D is possibly TRBD1 (6 bases). With 7 bases removed from V and 8 bases from J, the gap between germline ends came to 17 bases. The CDR3 has 13 amino acids. The germline CDR1 and CDR2 sequences are MNHEY and SVGAGI. In nucleotides, the CDR3 is TGTGCCAGCAACTTACCCCCGGGGGGCGAAGCTTTCTTT. Encoded protein: CASNLPPGGEAFF.

This clone was counted a single time. The chain carries TRBV2 and TRBJ1-2; 10 nucleotides match TRBD1. Trimming cost V 7 bases and J 2 bases; bases outside gene matches: 7. The germline gives CDR1 SNHLY, CDR2 FYNNEI. The length of the CDR3 is 15 residues. As DNA, the CDR3 is TGTGCCAGCAATTACGGACAGGGGGAAAACTATGGCTACACCTTC. Its translation is CASNYGQGENYGYTF. The full variable domain, its missing parts supplied by reference TRBV2 and TRBJ1-2, is EPEVTQTPSHQVTQMGQEVILRCVPISNHLYFYWYRQILGQKVEFLVSFYNNEISEKSEIFDDQFSVERPDGSNFTLKIRSTKLEDSAMYFCASNYGQGENYGYTFGSGTRLTVV.